This T cell receptor (beta chain) was identified in a study of T cell responses to AZD1222 COVID-19 vaccine. Notes on this clone: Antigen unknown.

Second-dose schedules of about 4 or about 12 weeks were combined. Profiled with immunoSEQ multiplex PCR; TCRdb holds only in-frame clones, not every one. Altogether roughly 95,000 clones are present, more than 85% being singletons, with the ten largest covering approximately 3.1%. Trimming removed 6 bases from V and 4 bases from J; junction bases left unmatched: 5. In germline, CDR1 is LNHDA, CDR2 SQIVND (reference sequence). There are 15 residues in the CDR3. Study-level results: Spike-wide vaccine-associated CD4 TCRs dominated at 160-218 and 743-854. Receipt of two AZD1222 doses was followed by a rise in Spike-specific TCR breadth and depth. Donors were chiefly white British, with a greater number of females, and clonal diversity was perhaps underestimated.

This TCR was sampled from an adult who received the AZD1222 COVID-19 vaccine. Sample: peripheral blood, taken 28 days after the second AZD1222 dose. This rearrangement joins TRBV19 to TRBJ1-4; 10 bases align to TRBD1. In nucleotides, the CDR3 is TGTGCCAGTAGCGGGACAGGGGTCATTAATGAAAAACTGTTTTTT. The encoded protein is CASSGTGVINEKLFF.